What follows are 18 T cell receptor beta chains derived from one specimen sequenced in a study. TCRdb re-called the RT-PCR reads with MiXCR, one entry per CDR3 protein. The table shows almost 700,000 distinct CDR3 sequences, with approximately 14% occurring only once. The sample comprised memory CD4+ T cells from blood. The receptor set was obtained from a female donor in good health, serving as a healthy control.

This clonotype was counted between two and nine times. V usage is TRBV6-1 and J usage is TRBJ1-2; no definite D call. The CDR3 covers 15 residues. Germline V gene lookup returns CDR1 MNHNS and CDR2 SASEGT. V was clipped by 1 base and J by 4 bases, with 13 bases between them. In DNA form, the CDR3 reads TGTGCCAGCAGTGAAGTATTAAGGGTTACCTATGGCTACACCTTC. It translates to CASSEVLRVTYGYTF.

The genes are TRBV29-1 and TRBJ2-7; TRBD2 might be the D (5 bases). The CDR3 has 15 amino acids. V was clipped by 7 bases and J by 4 bases, with 23 bases between them. Germline V CDR1 and CDR2: SQVTM, ANQGSEA. This CDR3 reads CSALGAENGRYEQYF. The CDR3 DNA reads as TGCAGCGCCCTGGGAGCAGAGAACGGTCGGTACGAGCAGTACTTC.

This clonotype has at least ten counts. The chain has TRBV29-1 and TRBJ2-5; D is undetermined. V was clipped by 7 bases and J by 4 bases, with 13 bases between them. CDR1 is SQVTM and CDR2 is ANQGSEA in the germline V gene. This CDR3 spans 12 amino acids. The CDR3: CSGVVVGETQYF. CDR3 bases: TGCAGCGGGGTGGTTGTCGGAGAGACCCAGTACTTC.

CDR3 in DNA: TGTGCCTGGAGTGATCCCGGGAGGAACACCGGGGAGCTGTTTTTT. This gives the protein CAWSDPGRNTGELFF. The rearrangement joins TRBV30 to TRBJ2-2; D might be TRBD2 (6 bases). Per the germline V gene, CDR1 is GTSNPN and CDR2 is SVGIG (reference sequence). V was cut by 1 base and J by 1 base, with 10 bases left in between. The CDR3 spans 15 residues.

Many counts were recorded for this clonotype. This sequence joins TRBV6-5 and TRBJ2-1; the D gene is possibly TRBD1 (5 bases). CDR3 length: 13 residues. The V and J ends lost 10 bases and 7 bases respectively, with 17 bases between them. CDR1 MNHEY and CDR2 SVGAGI come from the germline V gene. This CDR3 reads CATLSLRVNEQFF. The CDR3 region has the DNA TGTGCCACCCTATCCCTCAGGGTAAATGAGCAGTTCTTC.

The rearrangement joins TRBV3-1 to TRBJ1-6, with unresolved D. Trimming cost V 0 bases and J 7 bases, with 16 bases left between them. CDR3 length: 17 amino acids. Germline V gives CDR1 LGHDT, CDR2 YNNKEL (reference sequence). The CDR3 is CASSQDIRQRRNSPLHF. The CDR3 region has the DNA TGTGCCAGCAGCCAAGATATTCGCCAGCGACGAAATTCACCCCTCCACTTT.

V is TRBV20-1 and J is TRBJ2-3; 11 bases are a match to TRBD2. The CDR3 is made up of 15 amino acids. Trimming removed 5 bases from V and 5 bases from J; junction bases left unmatched: 9. Looked up from germline, CDR1 is DFQATT and CDR2 is SNEGSKA (reference sequence). CDR3 coding DNA: TGCAGTGCTCAAGGGGCTAGCGGGAGGAAAGATACGCAGTATTTT. Its protein product is CSAQGASGRKDTQYF.

At least ten counts were recorded for this clonotype. This chain uses TRBV20-1 with TRBJ2-7, with 10 bases lining up with TRBD2. CDR3 size: 14 residues. V was clipped by 0 bases and J by 4 bases; unmatched bases: 3. Germline CDR1 is DFQATT and CDR2 is SNEGSKA (reference sequence). CDR3 DNA: TGCAGTGCTAGAGAATCTAGCGGGAGATACGAGCAGTACTTC. Residues: CSARESSGRYEQYF.

In this sample, this clonotype turned up many times. The rearrangement links TRBV7-2 to TRBJ2-5; D not certain. Per germline, CDR1 SGHTA and CDR2 FQGNSA. The CDR3 runs 14 residues. With 0 bases removed from V and 2 bases from J, the gap between germline ends came to 7 bases. The CDR3 DNA is TGTGCCAGCAGCTTAGCGGCCAGGCAAGAGACCCAGTACTTC. Its translation is CASSLAARQETQYF. Together with reference TRBV7-2 and TRBJ2-5, the CDR3 gives the full variable domain: GAGVSQSPSNKVTEKGKDVELRCDPISGHTALYWYRQSLGQGLEFLIYFQGNSAPDKSGLPSDRFSAERTGGSVSTLTIQRTQQEDSAVYLCASSLAARQETQYFGPGTRLLVL.

This chain uses TRBV6-2 or TRBV6-3 with TRBJ2-4; D call uncertain. Per germline, CDR1 MNHEY and CDR2 SVGEGT. The CDR3 totals 11 residues. V lost 2 bases to trimming and J lost 6 bases, with 2 bases between them. The CDR3 spells CASSYGNIQYF. The CDR3 bases are TGTGCCAGCAGTTACGGAAACATTCAGTACTTC.

This clonotype was seen a few times. The CDR3, as DNA: TGTGCCAGCAGCTCAACAGATAGCACAGATACGCAGTATTTT. This gives the protein CASSSTDSTDTQYF. The rearrangement links TRBV5-4 to TRBJ2-3; D is unresolved. Germline CDR1 SGHNT, CDR2 YYREEE (reference sequence). V dropped 3 bases and J dropped 0 bases, with 8 bases sitting between them. This CDR3 region has 14 residues.

This clonotype was recorded at least ten times. The chain joins TRBV7-9 to TRBJ2-3, with a tentative D call TRBD2 (6 bases). Trimming removed 5 bases from V and 5 bases from J, with 11 bases in between. The CDR3 runs 13 residues. Germline lookup yields CDR1 SEHNR and CDR2 FQNEAQ (reference sequence). The CDR3 loop reads CASSQNSGDTQYF. The CDR3 DNA is TGTGCCAGCAGCCAAAATAGCGGAGATACGCAGTATTTT.

This clonotype was detected a few times. J is TRBJ2-7 and V is TRBV7-8; possible D gene TRBD1, 6 bases. V was trimmed by 5 bases and J by 3 bases, leaving 17 bases between them. CDR1 and CDR2 (germline): SGHVS, FQNEAQ. The CDR3 extends over 15 amino acids. CDR3: CASSLLAGQSYEQYF. CDR3 sequence (DNA): TGTGCCAGCAGCCTCCTAGCCGGACAGAGCTACGAGCAGTACTTC. The full variable domain, completed using reference TRBV7-8 and TRBJ2-7, is GAGVSQSPRYKVAKRGQDVALRCDPISGHVSLFWYQQALGQGPEFLTYFQNEAQLDKSGLPSDRFFAERPEGSVSTLKIQRTQQEDSAVYLCASSLLAGQSYEQYFGPGTRLTVT.

This clonotype was found many times. The J gene is TRBJ2-7, the V gene TRBV5-1, with D unresolved. This CDR3 has 14 residues. V lost 2 bases and J 4 bases, leaving 13 bases between the germline ends. Looked up from germline, CDR1 is SGHRS and CDR2 is YFSETQ. This chain's CDR3 is CASSLGRIGYEQYF. In nucleotides, the CDR3 is TGCGCCAGCAGCTTAGGCAGAATAGGGTACGAGCAGTACTTC.

The chain combines TRBV20-1 with TRBJ2-7; D is ambiguous. Germline V gene data show CDR1 as DFQATT and CDR2 as SNEGSKA (reference sequence). The CDR3 runs 11 residues. Trimming left V 5 bases short and J 2 bases short, with 7 bases between. In DNA, the CDR3 is TGCAGTGCTCCGGATGCCTACGAGCAGTACTTC. This translates into CSAPDAYEQYF.

This clonotype was recorded a few times. The gene calls are TRBV6-5 and TRBJ2-3; 11 bases align to TRBD2. This CDR3 is 15 amino acids long. Germline V lookup: CDR1 MNHEY, CDR2 SVGAGI. Trimming removed 6 bases from V and 6 bases from J; junction bases left unmatched: 8. CDR3 nucleotide sequence: TGTGCCAGCAGCCCCAAACTAGCGGGAGAGGATACGCAGTATTTT. This gives the protein CASSPKLAGEDTQYF.

This clonotype was observed a few times. V and J are TRBV27 and TRBJ1-1; unclear D gene. The germline V gene encodes CDR1 MNHEY and CDR2 SMNVEV (reference sequence). The CDR3 is made up of 14 amino acids. Trimming took 5 bases from V and 7 from J, leaving 17 bases between them. The CDR3 protein is CASSPRSGFVEAFF. The CDR3 DNA follows: TGTGCCAGCAGTCCGAGGTCCGGGTTTGTTGAAGCTTTCTTT.

The rearrangement links TRBV7-2 to TRBJ2-7; 11 bases fit TRBD2. With 5 bases clipped from V and 2 bases from J, the junction kept 8 bases outside the gene matches. CDR3 length: 16 residues. Looked up from germline, CDR1 is SGHTA and CDR2 is FQGNSA. The CDR3 sequence: CASSVQGLADPYEQYF. Written as DNA, the CDR3 is TGTGCCAGCAGCGTACAGGGACTAGCGGACCCCTACGAGCAGTACTTC.